The 25 T cell receptor beta chains below were found in one sample sequenced in a study of radiotherapy plus CTLA-4 blockade in lung cancer. Method: immunoSEQ multiplex PCR; TCRdb's copy keeps in-frame clones and lacks some. The sample consists of 64,000 or so clones, roughly 76% of them appearing once. This material consisted of peripheral blood, taken from a patient treated with radiotherapy plus ipilimumab. Receptors originate from a human donor with non-small cell lung cancer whose response to radiotherapy plus ipilimumab could not be evaluated.

V gene TRBV19 combines with J gene TRBJ1-3; weak D call: TRBD1 (6 bases). V lost 6 bases and J lost 2, with 17 bases in between. This CDR3 is built from 16 residues. CDR1 LNHDA and CDR2 SQIVND come from the germline V gene (reference sequence). Here the CDR3 reads CASRLQGPPPGNTIYF. CDR3 nucleotides: TGTGCCAGTAGGCTCCAGGGGCCCCCCCCTGGAAACACCATATATTTT. The whole variable domain, filled in from reference TRBV19 and TRBJ1-3, reads DGGITQSPKYLFRKEGQNVTLSCEQNLNHDAMYWYRQDPGQGLRLIYYSQIVNDFQKGDIAEGYSVSREKKESFPLTVTSAQKNPTAFYLCASRLQGPPPGNTIYFGEGSWLTVV.

The chain has TRBV6-1 and TRBJ1-4; D gene unclear. The germline V gene encodes CDR1 MNHNS and CDR2 SASEGT. V was cut by 2 bases and J by 3 bases, with 13 bases left in between. CDR3 length equals 16 residues. The CDR3 here is CASSELAGGANEKLFF. As DNA, the CDR3 is TGTGCCAGCAGTGAATTGGCGGGTGGGGCTAATGAAAAACTGTTTTTT.

V gene TRBV2 combines with J gene TRBJ2-7; D gene ambiguous. V lost 4 bases and J 3 bases, leaving 4 bases between the germline ends. This CDR3 is 11 amino acids long. Germline CDR1 SNHLY, CDR2 FYNNEI. The CDR3 DNA reads as TGTGCCAGCAGTGGCAGCTACGAGCAGTACTTC. The encoded protein is CASSGSYEQYF.

The V call is TRBV5-1, the J call TRBJ2-5; 10 bases are a match to TRBD2. The ends lost 1 base at V and 7 bases at J; junction bases unmatched: 10. The CDR3 has 16 amino acids. Germline V CDR1 and CDR2: SGHRS, YFSETQ. The CDR3 bases are TGCGCCAGCAGCTTGAACATAGCGGGGGGCCTGGGGACCCAGTACTTC. Amino acid sequence: CASSLNIAGGLGTQYF.

The chain couples TRBV25-1 to TRBJ2-5, with TRBD2 matching over 11 bases. The DNA end lines up better with TRBJ2-7; the J call may be wrong. The CDR3 is 17 residues long. From germline, CDR1 is MGHDK and CDR2 SYGVNS. The CDR3 here is CASRRDGASGRRFEQYF. The CDR3 DNA reads TGTGCCAGCAGACGAGATGGGGCTAGCGGGAGGAGGTTCGAGCAGTACTTC.

In this sample, this clone turned up a few times. The J gene is TRBJ2-2, the V gene TRBV5-1, with TRBD1 matching over 7 bases. The ends lost 5 bases at V and 2 bases at J; junction bases unmatched: 12. The CDR3 loop spans 17 amino acids. Germline V gene sequence: CDR1 SGHRS, CDR2 YFSETQ. CDR3 sequence reads: CASRLPGQRLNTGELFF. CDR3 DNA: TGCGCCAGCAGACTACCGGGACAGAGACTTAACACCGGGGAGCTGTTTTTT.

This chain links TRBV7-2 with TRBJ1-6, with TRBD1 identical over 8 bases. The CDR3 is 15 residues long. The junction had 6 bases not matched to a gene; V was cut back by 5 bases and J by 6 bases. Looked up from germline, CDR1 is SGHTA and CDR2 is FQGNSA. As DNA, the CDR3 is TGTGCCAGCAGCCCCCAGACAGGGGTTAATTCACCCCTCCACTTT. It is translated as CASSPQTGVNSPLHF. Together with reference TRBV7-2 and TRBJ1-6, the CDR3 gives the full variable domain: GAGVSQSPSNKVTEKGKDVELRCDPISGHTALYWYRQSLGQGLEFLIYFQGNSAPDKSGLPSDRFSAERTGGSVSTLTIQRTQQEDSAVYLCASSPQTGVNSPLHFGNGTRLTVT.

This rearrangement joins TRBV19 to TRBJ2-5; D may be TRBD2 (6 bases). Germline loops: CDR1 LNHDA, CDR2 SQIVND (reference sequence). Between the trimmed V and J ends, which lost 3 bases and 7 bases, there was a span of 18 bases. The CDR3 length is 15 residues. The CDR3 loop reads CASSMGGRQVGTQYF. CDR3 in DNA: TGTGCCAGTAGTATGGGAGGTCGGCAGGTTGGGACCCAGTACTTC.

The CDR3: CASSLVRDRGLSGELFF. The CDR3 region has the DNA TGTGCCAGCAGCCTCGTCCGGGACAGGGGGCTATCCGGGGAGCTGTTTTTT. J is TRBJ2-2 and V is TRBV28; 12 bases map to TRBD1. Germline V gene data show CDR1 as MDHEN and CDR2 as SYDVKM. V gave up 6 bases and J gave up 6 bases; unmatched junction bases: 11. This CDR3 has 17 residues.

For the CDR3, the DNA is TGTGCCAGCAGCCCGTTAGCGGGGGGACTATCAGATACGCAGTATTTT. Its protein product is CASSPLAGGLSDTQYF. V is TRBV5-6 and J is TRBJ2-3, with 10 bases fitting TRBD2. V shed 4 bases, J shed 4 bases, and the junction held 9 bases outside the gene matches. CDR1 SGHDT and CDR2 YYEEEE come from the germline V gene. CDR3 length: 16 amino acids.

The chain has TRBV4-3 and TRBJ2-7; D uncertain. The CDR3 consists of 15 residues. CDR1 is LGHNA and CDR2 is YSLEER in the germline V gene. Trimming removed 2 bases at V and 0 bases at J, with 11 bases between. The CDR3 DNA reads as TGCGCCAGCAGCCAAAATTCCGCCGGCTCCTACGAGCAGTACTTC. Translated: CASSQNSAGSYEQYF.

V and J are TRBV5-1 and TRBJ2-7, with D possibly matching TRBD2 (5 bases). The CDR3 runs 13 residues. Germline V lookup: CDR1 SGHRS, CDR2 YFSETQ. The V end lost 1 base, the J end lost 7 bases, and 12 bases lay between the germline ends. The CDR3 nucleotides are TGCGCCAGCAGCTTGACGGGATCGAGTGAGCAGTACTTC. Its protein product is CASSLTGSSEQYF.

This rearrangement joins TRBV7-3 to TRBJ2-5; 8 bases fit TRBD2. CDR1 and CDR2 (germline): SGHTA, FQGTGA. The ends lost 1 base at V and 5 bases at J; junction bases unmatched: 12. The CDR3 is made up of 17 amino acids. This chain's CDR3 is CASSLIAVPGGSETQYF. In nucleotides, the CDR3 is TGTGCCAGCAGCTTAATCGCGGTACCGGGAGGGTCGGAGACCCAGTACTTC.

This clone was seen once. The rearrangement joins TRBV11-2 to TRBJ2-5; the match to TRBD2 covers 9 bases. Germline CDR1 SGHAT, CDR2 FQNNGV. The CDR3 is made up of 14 amino acids. The junction had 3 bases not matched to a gene; V was cut back by 2 bases and J by 5 bases. Here the CDR3 reads CASSLSAGGETQYF. The CDR3 DNA reads TGTGCCAGCAGCTTATCCGCGGGGGGGGAGACCCAGTACTTC.

V gene TRBV10-3 combines with J gene TRBJ1-3, with D possibly matching TRBD1 (6 bases). Trimming took 2 bases from V and 0 from J, leaving 11 bases between them. The CDR3 consists of 16 residues. CDR1 and CDR2 (germline): ENHRY, SYGVKD. The CDR3 loop reads CAISETGRDSGNTIYF. In DNA form, the CDR3 reads TGTGCCATCAGTGAGACAGGGAGGGACTCTGGAAACACCATATATTTT.

The chain joins TRBV6-5 to TRBJ2-7; 12 bases are shared with TRBD1. Germline V gene data show CDR1 as MNHEY and CDR2 as SVGAGI. J was trimmed by 0 bases and V by 4 bases; bases with no gene match: 1. The CDR3 loop spans 15 amino acids. The CDR3: CASSSGQGASYEQYF. As DNA, the CDR3 is TGTGCCAGCAGTTCGGGACAGGGGGCCTCCTACGAGCAGTACTTC.

J is TRBJ1-5 and V is TRBV19; D might be TRBD1 (6 bases). The CDR3 length is 13 residues. Germline V gene data show CDR1 as LNHDA and CDR2 as SQIVND (reference sequence). The ends were cut back, 11 bases at V and 0 bases at J, with 11 bases in the middle. The CDR3, as DNA: TGTGCCTCCAGGGGATATAGCAATCAGCCCCAGCATTTT. Protein sequence: CASRGYSNQPQHF.

V is TRBV5-6 and J is TRBJ1-5; perhaps TRBD1 as D (5 bases). The V end lost 4 bases, the J end lost 0 bases, and 11 bases lay between the germline ends. Germline V gene data show CDR1 as SGHDT and CDR2 as YYEEEE. The CDR3 runs to 15 residues. This CDR3 is CASSRGRFSNQPQHF. CDR3 DNA: TGTGCCAGCAGCAGGGGCAGATTTAGCAATCAGCCCCAGCATTTT.

The chain combines TRBV10-3 with TRBJ2-3, with D unresolved. Germline V gene lookup returns CDR1 ENHRY and CDR2 SYGVKD. V dropped 4 bases and J dropped 11 bases, with 10 bases sitting between them. This CDR3 comprises 11 residues. CDR3 loop: CAISVGVRQYF. The DNA of the CDR3 is TGTGCCATCAGTGTCGGTGTTCGGCAGTATTTT.

This chain uses TRBV4-2 with TRBJ1-2, with 10 bases matching TRBD1. The junction had 6 bases not matched to a gene; V was cut back by 0 bases and J by 8 bases. The germline CDR1 and CDR2 sequences are LGHNA and YNFKEQ. CDR3 length: 15 amino acids. The CDR3 is CASSQDRDRGTGYTF. CDR3 nucleotides: TGTGCCAGCAGCCAAGATAGGGACAGGGGAACAGGCTACACCTTC.

This clone was picked up one time. The genes are TRBV11-3 and TRBJ1-2; D is uncertain. Between the trimmed V and J ends, which lost 5 bases and 4 bases, there was a span of 23 bases. The germline CDR1 and CDR2 sequences are SGHNT and YENEEA. The CDR3 loop spans 17 amino acids. This CDR3 reads CASSATYNLGKTYGYTF. The CDR3 nucleotides read TGTGCCAGCAGCGCGACTTACAATCTCGGAAAGACCTATGGCTACACCTTC. The full variable domain, in which reference TRBV11-3 and TRBJ1-2 provide the parts outside the CDR3, is EAGVVQSPRYKIIEKKQPVAFWCNPISGHNTLYWYLQNLGQGPELLIRYENEEAVDDSQLPKDRFSAERLKGVDSTLKIQPAELGDSAVYLCASSATYNLGKTYGYTFGSGTRLTVV.

This clone was observed once. This chain connects TRBV5-1 to TRBJ2-5; 11 bases match TRBD1. The length of the CDR3 is 16 residues. Germline-derived CDR1 and CDR2 are SGHRS and YFSETQ. The V segment lost 4 bases and the J segment 0 bases; nucleotides outside the gene matches: 5. CDR3 sequence: CASSPGTGGYQETQYF. In DNA form, the CDR3 reads TGCGCCAGCAGCCCGGGGACAGGGGGTTACCAAGAGACCCAGTACTTC.

The chain carries TRBV2 and TRBJ2-5, with 10 bases matching TRBD2. Trimming took 3 bases from V and 3 from J; bases not matched to a gene: 10. The CDR3 sequence is 17 residues long. Germline values: CDR1 SNHLY, CDR2 FYNNEI. The CDR3 here is CASSEWELAGTKETQYF. CDR3 in DNA: TGTGCCAGCAGTGAGTGGGAACTAGCGGGGACAAAAGAGACCCAGTACTTC. The full variable domain, rest sourced from reference TRBV2 and TRBJ2-5, is EPEVTQTPSHQVTQMGQEVILRCVPISNHLYFYWYRQILGQKVEFLVSFYNNEISEKSEIFDDQFSVERPDGSNFTLKIRSTKLEDSAMYFCASSEWELAGTKETQYFGPGTRLLVL.

This clone was observed a handful of times. The rearrangement joins TRBV5-5 to TRBJ2-7; 9 nucleotides align to TRBD1. After removal of 0 bases from V and 13 bases from J, the junction contained 5 bases not matched to a gene. Germline values: CDR1 SGHKS, CDR2 YYEKEE (reference sequence). The CDR3 is 12 residues long. CDR3 residues: CASSLDRDRAYF. The CDR3 DNA sequence: TGTGCCAGCAGCTTGGACCGGGACAGGGCTTACTTC.

The chain recombines TRBV2 with TRBJ2-1; D gene unclear. The CDR3 totals 14 residues. Germline CDR1 SNHLY, CDR2 FYNNEI. The V gene lost 8 bases and the J gene lost 8 bases, with 19 bases spanning the gap. The CDR3 bases are TGTGCCAGCGGAACTCGGCGGCGGCCCTATGAGCAGTTCTTC. Residues: CASGTRRRPYEQFF.